This TCR beta chain originates from a study of blood T cell repertoires in COVID-19. Study-wide background: Samples taken during acute and convalescent COVID-19 were collected in the United States, Italy and Spain.

Trimming removed 6 bases at V and 3 bases at J, with 15 bases between. There are 15 residues in the CDR3. Germline loops: CDR1 MNHEY, CDR2 SVGAGI. Original processing methods: Nucleated cell number was recorded as an estimate derived from reference gene primer amplification. Clones were sequenced by immunoSEQ multiplex PCR, and TCRdb holds only the in-frame ones, with some missing. V and J calls and clone size are those listed in that table; D and trimming were worked out from the DNA. Of about 55,000 clones listed, more than 80% are singletons. Sample: peripheral blood. This TCR derives from a man older than 75 with acute or convalescent COVID-19. V gene TRBV6-5 combines with J gene TRBJ2-1; tentatively, D is TRBD1 (5 bases). CDR3 sequence reads: CASRTSGSDYNEQFF. The DNA for the CDR3 is TGTGCCAGCAGGACCTCAGGGTCGGACTACAATGAGCAGTTCTTC.